The next 2 T cell receptor beta chains were all read from a single sample in a study of T cell clonotyping in hematopoietic cell transplantation. Data came from immunoSEQ multiplex PCR; TCRdb stores just in-frame clones and leaves some out. The sample has about 8,700 clones; around 97% are singletons. This specimen was peripheral blood mononuclear cells, taken 100 days after allogeneic stem cell transplant. The source is a male patient aged 60-69 years who had an allogeneic stem cell transplant from a related donor, so the T cells may come from the graft donor. Some clones in this sample may be carry-over from other donors' samples.

The chain carries TRBV9 and TRBJ1-3; tentative D call: TRBD1 (5 bases). With 4 bases removed from V and 0 bases from J, the gap between germline ends came to 11 bases. The CDR3 has 15 residues. CDR1 is SGDLS and CDR2 is YYNGEE in the germline V gene. DNA of the CDR3: TGTGCCAGCAGCCCAATGGGACTCTCTGGAAACACCATATATTTT. Amino acids: CASSPMGLSGNTIYF.

The V and J genes are TRBV13 and TRBJ1-2; weak D call: TRBD1 (6 bases). V lost 4 bases to trimming and J lost 2 bases, with 14 bases between them. Germline-derived CDR1 and CDR2 are PRHDT and FYEKMQ (reference sequence). The length of the CDR3 is 15 residues. The CDR3, as DNA: TGTGCCAGCAGCTCCGCCGGGACACAAAACTATGGCTACACCTTC. It codes for CASSSAGTQNYGYTF.